In this sample, the clone carrying this T cell receptor (beta chain) turned up many times. The sample is drawn from a study of Graves' ophthalmopathy and Graves' hyperthyroidism. The authors amplified TCR beta CDR3 regions from RNA transcripts. HTBI primers were used in a first-round RT-PCR, which preceded a second-round multiplex PCR. TCRdb re-called the multiplex PCR reads through MiXCR, storing one row per CDR3 protein. The sample consists of fewer than 250,000 distinct CDR3 sequences, over 25% of them appearing once. Someone took the PBMCs out of about 10 ml of fresh peripheral blood. Germline assignment: CDR1 SGHRS and CDR2 YFSETQ. V was clipped by 0 bases and J by 1 base, with 1 base between them. The CDR3 has 13 amino acids.

The rearrangement joins TRBV5-1 to TRBJ2-2; D is undetermined. Sequences were obtained from peripheral blood. This clonotype originated in a middle-aged man with Graves' ophthalmopathy. CDR3 sequence (DNA): TGCGCCAGCAGCTTGGGGAACACCGGGGAGCTGTTTTTT. Residues: CASSLGNTGELFF.